Listed below are T cell receptor beta chains from one sample, sequenced in a study of blood T cell repertoires in COVID-19. Only in-frame clones appear in the TCRdb table, and some are missing; sequencing was by immunoSEQ multiplex PCR. This table holds around 100,000 clones, just over 85% found once. The sample was peripheral blood. The receptors here all came from a human donor in a cohort sampled during active COVID-19. CDR3s include the opening cysteine and the closing phenylalanine or tryptophan. D genes are given only for firm matches. Clone size is not always given. Where it is, it says once, few, many or a class for expanded clones.

v_call: TRBV7-2
d_call: TRBD1
clone_size: -
j_call: TRBJ1-2
cdr3_nt: TGTGCCAGCAGCGCCCCGGGACAGGTTAACTATGGCTACACCTTC
cdr3_aa: CASSAPGQVNYGYTF

v_call: TRBV2
d_call: TRBD2
clone_size: -
j_call: TRBJ2-5
cdr3_nt: TGTGCCAGCAGTCCAACGACTAGCGGGAGGGGGGAGACCCAGTACTTC
cdr3_aa: CASSPTTSGRGETQYF

v_call: TRBV5-4
d_call: -
clone_size: -
j_call: TRBJ1-2
cdr3_nt: TGTGCCAGCAGCTTGGAGTTCGGCGGGGGTAATGGCTACACCTTC
cdr3_aa: CASSLEFGGGNGYTF

v_call: TRBV13
d_call: TRBD2
clone_size: -
j_call: TRBJ2-7
cdr3_nt: TGTGCCAGCGTACTAGCGGGATCCGAGCAGTACTTC
cdr3_aa: CASVLAGSEQYF

v_call: TRBV5-6
d_call: -
clone_size: -
j_call: TRBJ2-2
cdr3_nt: TGTGCCAGCAGCTTTGGGCCAGGGGCCGGGGAGCTGTTTTTT
cdr3_aa: CASSFGPGAGELFF

v_call: TRBV9
d_call: TRBD1
clone_size: -
j_call: TRBJ2-7
cdr3_nt: TGTGCCAGCGCCAAAGGGCCGGGACAGGGGGCCTACGAGCAGTACTTC
cdr3_aa: CASAKGPGQGAYEQYF

v_call: TRBV3-1/TRBV3-2
d_call: -
clone_size: many
j_call: TRBJ2-7
cdr3_nt: TGTGCCAGCAGCCACCGTCCTGGCGGGACTCAATACGAGCAGTACTTC
cdr3_aa: CASSHRPGGTQYEQYF

v_call: TRBV5-1
d_call: TRBD2
clone_size: -
j_call: TRBJ2-1
cdr3_nt: TGCGCCAGCAGCTCTCTAGCGGGAGGAATCAATGAGCAGTTCTTC
cdr3_aa: CASSSLAGGINEQFF

v_call: TRBV4-2
d_call: TRBD1
clone_size: -
j_call: TRBJ1-6
cdr3_nt: TGTGCCAGCAGCCCCCTGCCGGGACAGGTTAATTCACCCCTCCACTTT
cdr3_aa: CASSPLPGQVNSPLHF

v_call: TRBV25-1
d_call: -
clone_size: -
j_call: TRBJ1-1
cdr3_nt: TGTGCCAGCAGTGATTCGGTAGTTGTACAGCCCATGAACACTGAAGCTTTCTTT
cdr3_aa: CASSDSVVVQPMNTEAFF

v_call: TRBV29-1
d_call: -
clone_size: -
j_call: TRBJ2-7
cdr3_nt: TGCAGCGGCGGACATAACTACGAGCAGTACTTC
cdr3_aa: CSGGHNYEQYF

v_call: TRBV2
d_call: -
clone_size: -
j_call: TRBJ1-1
cdr3_nt: TGTGCCAGCTTGTTGGGGCACACTGAAGCTTTCTTT
cdr3_aa: CASLLGHTEAFF

v_call: TRBV30
d_call: -
clone_size: once
j_call: TRBJ2-2
cdr3_nt: TGTGCCATGATCGTGGGGGCCGGGACCGGGGAGCTGTTTTTT
cdr3_aa: CAMIVGAGTGELFF

v_call: TRBV4-1
d_call: -
clone_size: -
j_call: TRBJ1-4
cdr3_nt: TGCGCCAGCAGCCAAGATGTAGGGGTGCGTGAAAAACTGTTTTTT
cdr3_aa: CASSQDVGVREKLFF

v_call: TRBV19
d_call: -
clone_size: -
j_call: TRBJ1-1
cdr3_nt: TGTGCCAGTAGTATCCTACAGGGTAACACTGAAGCTTTCTTT
cdr3_aa: CASSILQGNTEAFF

v_call: TRBV28
d_call: -
clone_size: -
j_call: TRBJ2-1
cdr3_nt: TGTGCCAGCCTAGGCTCGAGAGGTTCCTCCTACAATGAGCAGTTCTTC
cdr3_aa: CASLGSRGSSYNEQFF

v_call: TRBV5-4
d_call: -
clone_size: -
j_call: TRBJ1-3
cdr3_nt: TGTGCCAGCAGCTTGGTAGGGGGCTCTGGAAACACCATATATTTT
cdr3_aa: CASSLVGGSGNTIYF

v_call: TRBV5-1
d_call: TRBD1
clone_size: -
j_call: TRBJ2-1
cdr3_nt: TGCGCCAGCAGCTGGGACAGGGATCGACAGTTCTTC
cdr3_aa: CASSWDRDRQFF

v_call: TRBV5-1
d_call: -
clone_size: -
j_call: TRBJ2-6
cdr3_nt: TGCGCCAGTCTCTCTGGGGCCAACGTCCTGACTTTC
cdr3_aa: CASLSGANVLTF

v_call: TRBV6-2/TRBV6-3
d_call: TRBD2
clone_size: once
j_call: TRBJ2-1
cdr3_nt: TGTGCCAGCAGTTGGACTAGCGGGAGCAATGAGCAGTTCTTC
cdr3_aa: CASSWTSGSNEQFF

v_call: TRBV19
d_call: -
clone_size: -
j_call: TRBJ1-1
cdr3_nt: TGTGCCAGTAGTATCAGGGGTCCGTTTGGGACTGAAGCTTTCTTT
cdr3_aa: CASSIRGPFGTEAFF

v_call: TRBV6-5
d_call: -
clone_size: once
j_call: TRBJ1-1
cdr3_nt: TGTGCCAGCACCTCCAGGGTCACCACTGAAGCTTTCTTT
cdr3_aa: CASTSRVTTEAFF

v_call: TRBV18
d_call: TRBD1
clone_size: -
j_call: TRBJ1-2
cdr3_nt: TGTGCCAGCTCACCCCCGGACAGGAGCCTCTATGGCTACACCTTC
cdr3_aa: CASSPPDRSLYGYTF

v_call: TRBV5-1
d_call: -
clone_size: -
j_call: TRBJ2-3
cdr3_nt: TGCGCCAGCAGCTTGGATCGGGAAAGGGCAGGAGATACGCAGTATTTT
cdr3_aa: CASSLDRERAGDTQYF

v_call: TRBV7-9
d_call: -
clone_size: -
j_call: TRBJ2-3
cdr3_nt: TGTGCCAGCAGTCGTATCACAGATACGCAGTATTTT
cdr3_aa: CASSRITDTQYF

v_call: TRBV29-1
d_call: -
clone_size: -
j_call: TRBJ1-6
cdr3_nt: TGCAGCGTTGAAGGCGGGTCAGGCCATGGTAATTCACCCCTCCACTTT
cdr3_aa: CSVEGGSGHGNSPLHF

v_call: TRBV19
d_call: -
clone_size: once
j_call: TRBJ1-1
cdr3_nt: TGTGCCAGTAGTATCGGGAGTACCGCTGAAGCTTTCTTT
cdr3_aa: CASSIGSTAEAFF

v_call: TRBV13
d_call: -
clone_size: -
j_call: TRBJ2-2
cdr3_nt: TGTGCCAGCAGCGAAACAGGGCGTCGCAGCACCGGGGAGCTGTTTTTT
cdr3_aa: CASSETGRRSTGELFF

v_call: TRBV6-4
d_call: -
clone_size: -
j_call: TRBJ2-3
cdr3_nt: TGTGCCAGCAGACCGACAGGCACAGATACGCAGTATTTT
cdr3_aa: CASRPTGTDTQYF

v_call: TRBV28
d_call: TRBD1
clone_size: -
j_call: TRBJ1-1
cdr3_nt: TGTGCCAGCAGACCAGGGGGCCGGGGCATGGGCACTGAAGCTTTCTTT
cdr3_aa: CASRPGGRGMGTEAFF

v_call: TRBV28
d_call: -
clone_size: -
j_call: TRBJ2-4
cdr3_nt: TGTGCCAGCAGTTTTGGACAGCTCATCTTAAACATTCAGTACTTC
cdr3_aa: CASSFGQLILNIQYF

v_call: TRBV18
d_call: -
clone_size: -
j_call: TRBJ1-4
cdr3_nt: TGTGCCAGCTCACGACAACAGGCCCGGGTTAATGAAAAACTGTTTTTT
cdr3_aa: CASSRQQARVNEKLFF

v_call: TRBV10-3
d_call: -
clone_size: -
j_call: TRBJ1-6
cdr3_nt: TGTGCCATCAGTGGACGGGAAGATTCACCCCTCCACTTT
cdr3_aa: CAISGREDSPLHF

v_call: TRBV23-1
d_call: -
clone_size: few
j_call: TRBJ1-2
cdr3_nt: TGCGCCAGCAGTCAATCGAGCTTTAGTACTGCGTATGGCTACACCTTC
cdr3_aa: CASSQSSFSTAYGYTF

v_call: TRBV4-1
d_call: -
clone_size: -
j_call: TRBJ2-3
cdr3_nt: TGCGCCAGCAGCCAAGCGGACTCTCTAGGGGATACGCAGTATTTT
cdr3_aa: CASSQADSLGDTQYF

v_call: TRBV3-1/TRBV3-2
d_call: TRBD1
clone_size: -
j_call: TRBJ1-5
cdr3_nt: TGTGCCAGCAGCCAAGATTTTCAGGGGGCGTCCTCAAATCAGCCCCAGCATTTT
cdr3_aa: CASSQDFQGASSNQPQHF

v_call: TRBV5-1
d_call: TRBD1
clone_size: -
j_call: TRBJ2-1
cdr3_nt: TGCGCCAGCAGCGGCGGGACAGGGTACAATGAGCAGTTCTTC
cdr3_aa: CASSGGTGYNEQFF

v_call: TRBV19
d_call: TRBD1
clone_size: -
j_call: TRBJ2-1
cdr3_nt: TGTGCCAGTACCTGGGACAGAAGCTCCTACAATGAGCAGTTCTTC
cdr3_aa: CASTWDRSSYNEQFF

v_call: TRBV4-2
d_call: -
clone_size: -
j_call: TRBJ1-2
cdr3_nt: TGTGCCAGCAGCCGGGAGACAGCGGGGGGCTATGGCTACACCTTC
cdr3_aa: CASSRETAGGYGYTF

v_call: TRBV3-1/TRBV3-2
d_call: TRBD2
clone_size: -
j_call: TRBJ2-3
cdr3_nt: TGTGCCAGCAGCCACGGGGGGAGGAAGACGGATACGCAGTATTTT
cdr3_aa: CASSHGGRKTDTQYF

v_call: TRBV7-3
d_call: -
clone_size: -
j_call: TRBJ2-1
cdr3_nt: TGTGCCAGCAGCCTCGAGACTAGGGCCAATGAGCAGTTCTTC
cdr3_aa: CASSLETRANEQFF

v_call: TRBV6-1
d_call: TRBD2
clone_size: -
j_call: TRBJ2-1
cdr3_nt: TGTGCCAGCAGTGGACTCCAACTAGCGCCATCCTACAATGAGCAGTTCTTC
cdr3_aa: CASSGLQLAPSYNEQFF

v_call: TRBV6-5
d_call: -
clone_size: -
j_call: TRBJ2-7
cdr3_nt: TGTGCCAGCAGTTACTCGATGCTCTCAGGAGGTAACGAGCAGTACTTC
cdr3_aa: CASSYSMLSGGNEQYF

v_call: TRBV3-1/TRBV3-2
d_call: -
clone_size: once
j_call: TRBJ2-7
cdr3_nt: TGTGCCAGCAGCCCGACCCCCGGAGGGACCTACGAGCAGTACTTC
cdr3_aa: CASSPTPGGTYEQYF

v_call: TRBV6-5
d_call: -
clone_size: -
j_call: TRBJ1-4
cdr3_nt: TGTGCCAGCGGTAGAAGCGCGACTAATGAAAAACTGTTTTTT
cdr3_aa: CASGRSATNEKLFF

v_call: TRBV11-3
d_call: -
clone_size: -
j_call: TRBJ2-5
cdr3_nt: TGTGCCAGCAGCTTAGACCGGGATCGAGCGGAACAAGAGACCCAGTACTTC
cdr3_aa: CASSLDRDRAEQETQYF

v_call: TRBV2
d_call: TRBD2
clone_size: -
j_call: TRBJ2-7
cdr3_nt: TGTGCCAGCAGCGGATTAGCGGGAGGCCTCTACGAGCAGTACTTC
cdr3_aa: CASSGLAGGLYEQYF

v_call: TRBV2
d_call: -
clone_size: -
j_call: TRBJ2-7
cdr3_nt: TGTGCCAGCAGTGGGCGCGCCGACATACAGGGTATCTACGAGCAGTACTTC
cdr3_aa: CASSGRADIQGIYEQYF

v_call: TRBV2
d_call: TRBD1
clone_size: -
j_call: TRBJ2-6
cdr3_nt: TGTGCCAGCAGTGAGAGGGGGCTGAACTCTGGGGCCAACGTCCTGACTTTC
cdr3_aa: CASSERGLNSGANVLTF

v_call: TRBV28
d_call: TRBD2
clone_size: -
j_call: TRBJ2-1
cdr3_nt: TGTGCCAGCAGTTTGACTAGCGGGAGGGCCAGTGAGCAGTTCTTC
cdr3_aa: CASSLTSGRASEQFF